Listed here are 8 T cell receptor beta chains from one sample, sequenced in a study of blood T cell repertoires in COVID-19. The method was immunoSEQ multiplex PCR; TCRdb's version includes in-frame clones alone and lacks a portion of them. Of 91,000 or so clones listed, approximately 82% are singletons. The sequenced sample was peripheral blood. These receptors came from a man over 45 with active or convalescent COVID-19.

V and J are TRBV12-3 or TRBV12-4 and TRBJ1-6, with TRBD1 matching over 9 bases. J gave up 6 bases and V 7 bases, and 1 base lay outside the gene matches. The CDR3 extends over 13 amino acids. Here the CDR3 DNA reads TGTGCCAGCAAGGGACAGGGTAATTCACCCCTCCACTTT. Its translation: CASKGQGNSPLHF.

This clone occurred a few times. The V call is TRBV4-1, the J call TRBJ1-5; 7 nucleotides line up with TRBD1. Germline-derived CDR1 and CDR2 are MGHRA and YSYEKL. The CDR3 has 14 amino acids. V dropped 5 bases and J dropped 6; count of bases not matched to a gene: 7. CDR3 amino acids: CASSLGGSVQPQHF. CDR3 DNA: TGCGCCAGCAGCTTAGGGGGCTCGGTTCAGCCCCAGCATTTT.

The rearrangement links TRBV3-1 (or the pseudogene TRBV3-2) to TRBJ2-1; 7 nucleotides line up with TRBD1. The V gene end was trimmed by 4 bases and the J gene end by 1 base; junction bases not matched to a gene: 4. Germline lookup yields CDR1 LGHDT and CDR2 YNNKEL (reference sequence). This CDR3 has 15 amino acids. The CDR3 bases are TGTGCCAGCAGCCCGCAGGGGGTATCCTACAATGAGCAGTTCTTC. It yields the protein CASSPQGVSYNEQFF.

The CDR3, as DNA: TGTGCCAGCAGCTCCGGGACTAGCGGGGTAAACAATGAGCAGTTCTTC. Protein: CASSSGTSGVNNEQFF. This sequence joins TRBV5-4 and TRBJ2-1; TRBD2 matches 13 bases. CDR3 length equals 16 residues. Per the germline V gene, CDR1 is SGHNT and CDR2 is YYREEE (reference sequence). V gave up 3 bases and J gave up 5 bases; unmatched junction bases: 5.

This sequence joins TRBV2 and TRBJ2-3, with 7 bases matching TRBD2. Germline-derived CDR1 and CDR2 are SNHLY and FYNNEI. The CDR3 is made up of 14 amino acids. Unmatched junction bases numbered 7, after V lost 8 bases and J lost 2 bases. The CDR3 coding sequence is TGTGCCAGCGGGAGGGACTACAACACAGATACGCAGTATTTT. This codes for CASGRDYNTDTQYF.

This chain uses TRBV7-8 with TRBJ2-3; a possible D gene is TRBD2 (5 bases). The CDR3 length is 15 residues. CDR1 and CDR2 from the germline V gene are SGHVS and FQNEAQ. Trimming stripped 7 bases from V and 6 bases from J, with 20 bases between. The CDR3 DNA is TGTGCCAGCACCCCGAAGAGGGCTAGGTGGGATACGCAGTATTTT. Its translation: CASTPKRARWDTQYF.

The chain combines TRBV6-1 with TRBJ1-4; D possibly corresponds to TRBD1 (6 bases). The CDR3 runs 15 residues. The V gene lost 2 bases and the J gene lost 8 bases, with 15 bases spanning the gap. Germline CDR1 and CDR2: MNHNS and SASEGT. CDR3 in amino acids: CASSEFGGAGEKLFF. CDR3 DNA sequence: TGTGCCAGCAGTGAATTCGGGGGGGCTGGGGAAAAACTGTTTTTT.

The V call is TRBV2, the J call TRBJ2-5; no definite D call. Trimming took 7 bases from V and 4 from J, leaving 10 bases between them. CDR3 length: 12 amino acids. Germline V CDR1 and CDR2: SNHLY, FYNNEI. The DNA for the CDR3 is TGTGCCAGCAACCCCGAGGCAGAGACCCAGTACTTC. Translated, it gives CASNPEAETQYF.